What follows are 28 T cell receptor beta chains derived from one specimen sequenced in a study of blood T cell repertoires in COVID-19. Some clones are missing from TCRdb's copy, which holds only in-frame ones; the method was immunoSEQ multiplex PCR. The table records a few hundred thousand clones, about four fifths of them present only once. The sequenced sample was peripheral blood. The receptors were sampled from a woman younger than 30 with acute or convalescent COVID-19.

The chain carries TRBV6-1 and TRBJ1-2; the D gene is possibly TRBD1 (6 bases). V lost 2 bases and J lost 7, with 17 bases in between. The CDR3 sequence is 15 residues long. CDR1 is MNHNS and CDR2 is SASEGT in the germline V gene. The CDR3 coding sequence is TGTGCCAGCAGTGAATATAATTCGGGGGGCTCTGGCTACACCTTC. Amino acid sequence: CASSEYNSGGSGYTF.

This clone was detected only a few times. The V gene is TRBV19, the J gene TRBJ1-2; D unclear. CDR1 and CDR2 from the germline V gene are LNHDA and SQIVND (reference sequence). The CDR3 loop spans 15 amino acids. Trimming removed 4 bases at V and 4 bases at J, with 16 bases between. The CDR3 DNA follows: TGTGCCAGTAGTACTCCGATCGGGAACCTCTATGGCTACACCTTC. It codes for CASSTPIGNLYGYTF.

This clone was seen a few times. The gene calls are TRBV6-5 and TRBJ2-1; 7 positions match TRBD1. The ends lost 6 bases at V and 5 bases at J; junction bases unmatched: 7. Germline CDR1 reads MNHEY; CDR2 reads SVGAGI. The CDR3 loop spans 14 amino acids. The CDR3 loop is CASRPGQRHNEQFF. The DNA for the CDR3 is TGTGCCAGCAGACCGGGACAGCGACACAATGAGCAGTTCTTC.

The chain joins TRBV10-2 to TRBJ2-1; D is ambiguous. The ends were cut back, 3 bases at V and 5 bases at J, with 11 bases in the middle. This CDR3 is built from 14 residues. The germline gives CDR1 WSHSY, CDR2 SAAADI. CDR3 DNA: TGCGCCAGCAGTGAACTTACTCCCCACAATGAGCAGTTCTTC. Protein sequence: CASSELTPHNEQFF.

This sequence joins TRBV12-5 and TRBJ2-1; D remains unclear. V dropped 2 bases and J dropped 6 bases, with 5 bases sitting between them. Germline loops: CDR1 LGHNT, CDR2 FRNRAP. The CDR3 is made up of 12 amino acids. The CDR3 loop is CASGLPSNEQFF. The CDR3 bases are TGTGCTAGTGGTTTGCCGTCCAATGAGCAGTTCTTC.

The V and J genes are TRBV7-2 and TRBJ1-1; no clear D. Trimming left V 5 bases short and J 4 bases short, with 20 bases between. This CDR3 contains 16 residues. CDR1 and CDR2 (germline): SGHTA, FQGNSA. Written as DNA, the CDR3 is TGTGCCAGCAGCCCCATCGGTGCAGGTGCGGGCACTGAAGCTTTCTTT. Translation gives CASSPIGAGAGTEAFF.

The chain uses TRBV5-4 and TRBJ2-7, with 8 bases identical to TRBD1. V gave up 0 bases and J gave up 2 bases; unmatched junction bases: 7. This CDR3 has 16 amino acids. Germline CDR1 and CDR2: SGHNT and YYREEE (reference sequence). CDR3 residues: CASSLGRTGNPYEQYF. In DNA form, the CDR3 reads TGTGCCAGCAGCTTGGGCAGGACAGGGAACCCCTACGAGCAGTACTTC.

This chain links TRBV4-3 with TRBJ2-3; TRBD2 matches 11 bases. The CDR3 is made up of 17 amino acids. The junction had 11 bases not matched to a gene; V was cut back by 3 bases and J by 6 bases. Germline CDR1 reads LGHNA; CDR2 reads YSLEER. The CDR3 coding sequence is TGCGCCAGCAGCCATAGTCGTCTAGCGGGGGGATTTGATACGCAGTATTTT. It translates to CASSHSRLAGGFDTQYF.

This clone was detected only once. The chain has TRBV7-8 and TRBJ2-7; 16 nucleotides line up with TRBD2. Germline values: CDR1 SGHVS, CDR2 FQNEAQ. This CDR3 is built from 16 residues. V shed 7 bases and J 7 bases; nucleotides not matched to a gene: 10. CDR3 coding DNA: TGTGCCAGCAAGGGGACTAGCGGGAGGGGTACCCGAGAGCAGTACTTC. As protein: CASKGTSGRGTREQYF. Full variable domain (missing parts from reference TRBV7-8 and TRBJ2-7): GAGVSQSPRYKVAKRGQDVALRCDPISGHVSLFWYQQALGQGPEFLTYFQNEAQLDKSGLPSDRFFAERPEGSVSTLKIQRTQQEDSAVYLCASKGTSGRGTREQYFGPGTRLTVT.

The CDR3 sequence is CASSESIPGTAYNSPLHF. The CDR3 coding sequence is TGTGCCAGCAGTGAATCCATCCCCGGGACAGCATATAATTCACCCCTCCACTTT. The chain carries TRBV6-1 and TRBJ1-6, with 7 bases matching TRBD1. V lost 2 bases to trimming and J lost 4 bases; unmatched junction nucleotides: 11. The CDR3 is made up of 18 amino acids. Germline values: CDR1 MNHNS, CDR2 SASEGT.

The J gene is TRBJ1-4, the V gene TRBV21-1. TRBV21-1 is assigned pseudogene status. The CDR3 extends over 15 amino acids. CDR3 amino acids: CASSANGRRHEKLFF. The DNA for the CDR3 is TGTGCCAGCAGCGCAAACGGGCGGAGGCATGAAAAACTGTTTTTT.

The genes are TRBV7-9 and TRBJ1-4; the D gene is possibly TRBD1 (5 bases). This CDR3 has 15 amino acids. Germline V gene sequence: CDR1 SEHNR, CDR2 FQNEAQ (reference sequence). Trimming removed 5 bases at V and 7 bases at J, with 17 bases between. This chain's CDR3 is CASSQVGGLAEKLFF. As DNA, the CDR3 is TGTGCCAGCAGCCAGGTGGGGGGGTTAGCTGAAAAACTGTTTTTT.

The chain is built from TRBV28 and TRBJ2-5; D gene uncertain. The CDR3 covers 13 residues. Per the germline V gene, CDR1 is MDHEN and CDR2 is SYDVKM. V gave up 5 bases and J gave up 0 bases, with 7 bases separating them. The DNA for the CDR3 is TGTGCCAGCAGTAACTCATACCAAGAGACCCAGTACTTC. It encodes CASSNSYQETQYF.

The chain joins TRBV9 to TRBJ2-1; 12 bases are a match to TRBD1. Germline values: CDR1 SGDLS, CDR2 YYNGEE. V shed 4 bases, J shed 7 bases, and the junction held 9 bases outside the gene matches. This CDR3 spans 16 amino acids. CDR3: CASSPTGTGGSNEQFF. DNA of the CDR3: TGTGCCAGCAGCCCGACCGGGACAGGGGGCTCAAATGAGCAGTTCTTC. Combining the CDR3 with reference TRBV9 and TRBJ2-1 gives the whole variable domain DSGVTQTPKHLITATGQRVTLRCSPRSGDLSVYWYQQSLDQGLQFLIQYYNGEERAKGNILERFSAQQFPDLHSELNLSSLELGDSALYFCASSPTGTGGSNEQFFGPGTRLTVL.

This CDR3 reads CASSYSTSGSQETQYF. In DNA, the CDR3 is TGTGCCAGCAGTTACTCAACTAGCGGGAGCCAAGAGACCCAGTACTTC. V gene TRBV6-5 combines with J gene TRBJ2-5, with TRBD2 matching 11 bases. The germline V gene has CDR1 MNHEY and CDR2 SVGAGI. V dropped 0 bases and J dropped 1; count of bases not matched to a gene: 1. The CDR3 spans 16 residues.

V gene TRBV28 combines with J gene TRBJ2-3; TRBD2 is a possible D gene (5 bases). The CDR3 extends over 15 amino acids. Germline V lookup: CDR1 MDHEN, CDR2 SYDVKM. V was trimmed by 4 bases and J by 0 bases, leaving 11 bases between them. CDR3 nucleotides: TGTGCCAGCAGTTCACCAGCGGCTAGCACAGATACGCAGTATTTT. Encoded protein: CASSSPAASTDTQYF. Full variable domain (rest looked up from reference TRBV28 and TRBJ2-3): DVKVTQSSRYLVKRTGEKVFLECVQDMDHENMFWYRQDPGLGLRLIYFSYDVKMKEKGDIPEGYSVSREKKERFSLILESASTNQTSMYLCASSSPAASTDTQYFGPGTRLTVL.

The gene calls are TRBV9 and TRBJ2-5; unclear D gene. The V gene lost 7 bases and the J gene lost 4 bases, with 20 bases spanning the gap. The CDR3 spans 15 residues. The V gene's germline CDR1 is SGDLS and CDR2 YYNGEE. CDR3 DNA sequence: TGTGCCAGCGGCCAAAGTAGTTCGTCAGGAGAGACCCAGTACTTC. It encodes CASGQSSSSGETQYF. Filled out from reference TRBV9 and TRBJ2-5, the complete variable domain reads DSGVTQTPKHLITATGQRVTLRCSPRSGDLSVYWYQQSLDQGLQFLIQYYNGEERAKGNILERFSAQQFPDLHSELNLSSLELGDSALYFCASGQSSSSGETQYFGPGTRLLVL.

This rearrangement joins TRBV30 to TRBJ1-4; 7 nucleotides line up with TRBD1. Looked up from germline, CDR1 is GTSNPN and CDR2 is SVGIG (reference sequence). The trim removed 3 bases at V and 0 bases at J, leaving 1 base unmatched. CDR3 size: 14 residues. CDR3 bases: TGTGCCTGGAGAGGACAGGCAACTAATGAAAAACTGTTTTTT. Protein: CAWRGQATNEKLFF.

The rearrangement joins TRBV27 to TRBJ1-6; TRBD1 aligns across 7 bases. The junction had 9 bases not matched to a gene; V was cut back by 3 bases and J by 10 bases. The length of the CDR3 is 15 residues. The germline CDR1 and CDR2 sequences are MNHEY and SMNVEV (reference sequence). CDR3 sequence: CASSLVRTGDSPLHF. CDR3 DNA sequence: TGTGCCAGCAGTTTGGTCCGGACAGGCGACTCACCCCTCCACTTT.

CDR3: CASSQADRPGNTIYF. CDR3 DNA sequence: TGTGCCAGCAGCCAGGCCGACAGGCCTGGAAACACCATATATTTT. The chain is built from TRBV3-1 (or the pseudogene TRBV3-2) and TRBJ1-3; tentative D call: TRBD1 (6 bases). This CDR3 spans 15 amino acids. The germline V and J ends were trimmed by 3 bases and 2 bases, with 11 bases remaining between them. Germline CDR1 and CDR2: LGHDT and YNNKEL (reference sequence).

The chain joins TRBV10-1 to TRBJ2-3; 13 nucleotides line up with TRBD2. Germline CDR1 WNHNN, CDR2 SYGVQD (reference sequence). The trim removed 4 bases at V and 3 bases at J, leaving 10 bases unmatched. The CDR3 has 18 amino acids. The CDR3 DNA follows: TGCGCCAGCAGTGCCGGGACTAGCGGGATCAGAGAAACAGATACGCAGTATTTT. This codes for CASSAGTSGIRETDTQYF.

This clone was recorded a few times. The chain combines TRBV9 with TRBJ1-2; tentative D call: TRBD1 (5 bases). With 3 bases removed from V and 4 bases from J, the gap between germline ends came to 13 bases. The CDR3 runs 14 residues. CDR1 and CDR2 (germline): SGDLS, YYNGEE. The CDR3: CASSEQVTIYGYTF. The CDR3 DNA is TGTGCCAGCAGCGAACAGGTAACCATCTATGGCTACACCTTC.

This clone was seen a single time. This chain joins TRBV5-1 and TRBJ1-2; 9 nucleotides agree with TRBD1. This CDR3 has 13 amino acids. The V gene end was trimmed by 4 bases and the J gene end by 6 bases; junction bases not matched to a gene: 4. The V gene's germline CDR1 is SGHRS and CDR2 YFSETQ. The DNA of the CDR3 is TGCGCCAGCAGCCAACAGGGGGCGGATGGCTACACCTTC. The encoded protein is CASSQQGADGYTF.

V gene TRBV7-9 combines with J gene TRBJ2-7; D is undetermined. CDR3 length: 17 amino acids. The germline V and J ends were trimmed by 0 bases and 3 bases, with 18 bases remaining between them. The germline V gene encodes CDR1 SEHNR and CDR2 FQNEAQ (reference sequence). The CDR3 sequence: CASSLARGSAVFYEQYF. CDR3 coding DNA: TGTGCCAGCAGCTTAGCGCGCGGTTCGGCGGTTTTCTACGAGCAGTACTTC.

This rearrangement joins TRBV5-1 to TRBJ2-1; D is uncertain. The V gene lost 3 bases and the J gene lost 2 bases, with 15 bases spanning the gap. The CDR3 covers 16 residues. Germline lookup yields CDR1 SGHRS and CDR2 YFSETQ. The CDR3 DNA is TGCGCCAGCAGCTCGTCCCAGGTTCTGACCTACAATGAGCAGTTCTTC. This translates into CASSSSQVLTYNEQFF.

The rearrangement joins TRBV30 to TRBJ2-3, with 12 bases identical to TRBD2. The V and J ends lost 5 bases and 4 bases, in that order; junction bases with no gene match: 4. Germline values: CDR1 GTSNPN, CDR2 SVGIG (reference sequence). This CDR3 contains 14 residues. CDR3 sequence: CAWGSSGRADTQYF. Written as DNA, the CDR3 is TGTGCCTGGGGGTCTAGCGGGAGGGCAGATACGCAGTATTTT.

This chain joins TRBV7-2 and TRBJ2-7, with D possibly TRBD1 on 6 matching bases. Germline V gene lookup returns CDR1 SGHTA and CDR2 FQGNSA. Trimming pared 5 bases from V and 7 bases from J, leaving 18 bases between. CDR3 length: 14 amino acids. The CDR3 spells CASSNTRQGWEQYF. CDR3 DNA sequence: TGTGCCAGCAGCAACACCCGGCAGGGGTGGGAGCAGTACTTC.

V is TRBV30 and J is TRBJ2-7; TRBD2 matches 7 bases. The CDR3 totals 11 residues. Losses at the gene ends were 3 bases for V and 9 bases for J; bases not matched to a gene: 5. Germline V lookup: CDR1 GTSNPN, CDR2 SVGIG (reference sequence). CDR3 in amino acids: CAWRDTSAQYF. CDR3 DNA sequence: TGTGCCTGGAGGGACACTAGCGCGCAGTACTTC.